This record looks at one T cell receptor beta chain sequence and its context. This entry comes from a study of cytomegalovirus exposure and HLA in healthy donors. The CDR3 is 15 amino acids. V was clipped by 0 bases and J by 4 bases, with 13 bases between them. Germline CDR1 and CDR2: LGHNA and YNFKEQ. The donors were part of the roughly 120-subject validation cohort, which stood apart from the roughly 670-subject first cohort. The repertoire was sequenced with immunoSEQ multiplex PCR; TCRdb's copy has only in-frame clones and lacks some. This sample yields 160,000 or so clones, of which about 88% are seen a single time; just under 3% belongs to the top ten.

Sequencing was performed on PBMCs. This sequence joins TRBV4-2 and TRBJ2-7; D is ambiguous. The sequence was collected from a young man in good health and CMV-seronegative. This CDR3 is CASSQDSGWQYEQYF. The DNA of the CDR3 is TGTGCCAGCAGCCAAGATTCAGGATGGCAGTACGAGCAGTACTTC.